This TCR beta chain emerged from a study of T cells in tuberculosis. At the level of the study: A South African cohort included IGRA-negative adolescents, latently infected IGRA-positive adolescents and adults with active tuberculosis.

CDR3 size: 14 residues. V trimming: 1 base; J trimming: 6 bases; junction bases outside the gene matches: 4. Germline loops: CDR1 KGHSH, CDR2 LQKENI. Libraries were prepared by immunoSEQ multiplex PCR; TCRdb keeps only in-frame clonotypes and omits some of them. The sample records some 31,000 clones, 85% to 95% being singletons. Study results and limitations: Active tuberculosis TCR-alpha repertoires lay closer to GMM-specific TCRs than IGRA-negative controls, suggesting clonal expansion.

Details on this clone: Its target is unknown.

Time point here: new active TB diagnosis, blood taken before or within 7 days of starting treatment. This clonotype originated in an adult with tuberculosis. Sequenced here: PBMCs, sampled at tuberculosis diagnosis. The chain is built from TRBV18 and TRBJ1-1; 8 nucleotides agree with TRBD1. The CDR3 DNA sequence: TGTGCCAGCTCACCACAGACAGGGGCTCCTGAAGCTTTCTTT. This translates into CASSPQTGAPEAFF.